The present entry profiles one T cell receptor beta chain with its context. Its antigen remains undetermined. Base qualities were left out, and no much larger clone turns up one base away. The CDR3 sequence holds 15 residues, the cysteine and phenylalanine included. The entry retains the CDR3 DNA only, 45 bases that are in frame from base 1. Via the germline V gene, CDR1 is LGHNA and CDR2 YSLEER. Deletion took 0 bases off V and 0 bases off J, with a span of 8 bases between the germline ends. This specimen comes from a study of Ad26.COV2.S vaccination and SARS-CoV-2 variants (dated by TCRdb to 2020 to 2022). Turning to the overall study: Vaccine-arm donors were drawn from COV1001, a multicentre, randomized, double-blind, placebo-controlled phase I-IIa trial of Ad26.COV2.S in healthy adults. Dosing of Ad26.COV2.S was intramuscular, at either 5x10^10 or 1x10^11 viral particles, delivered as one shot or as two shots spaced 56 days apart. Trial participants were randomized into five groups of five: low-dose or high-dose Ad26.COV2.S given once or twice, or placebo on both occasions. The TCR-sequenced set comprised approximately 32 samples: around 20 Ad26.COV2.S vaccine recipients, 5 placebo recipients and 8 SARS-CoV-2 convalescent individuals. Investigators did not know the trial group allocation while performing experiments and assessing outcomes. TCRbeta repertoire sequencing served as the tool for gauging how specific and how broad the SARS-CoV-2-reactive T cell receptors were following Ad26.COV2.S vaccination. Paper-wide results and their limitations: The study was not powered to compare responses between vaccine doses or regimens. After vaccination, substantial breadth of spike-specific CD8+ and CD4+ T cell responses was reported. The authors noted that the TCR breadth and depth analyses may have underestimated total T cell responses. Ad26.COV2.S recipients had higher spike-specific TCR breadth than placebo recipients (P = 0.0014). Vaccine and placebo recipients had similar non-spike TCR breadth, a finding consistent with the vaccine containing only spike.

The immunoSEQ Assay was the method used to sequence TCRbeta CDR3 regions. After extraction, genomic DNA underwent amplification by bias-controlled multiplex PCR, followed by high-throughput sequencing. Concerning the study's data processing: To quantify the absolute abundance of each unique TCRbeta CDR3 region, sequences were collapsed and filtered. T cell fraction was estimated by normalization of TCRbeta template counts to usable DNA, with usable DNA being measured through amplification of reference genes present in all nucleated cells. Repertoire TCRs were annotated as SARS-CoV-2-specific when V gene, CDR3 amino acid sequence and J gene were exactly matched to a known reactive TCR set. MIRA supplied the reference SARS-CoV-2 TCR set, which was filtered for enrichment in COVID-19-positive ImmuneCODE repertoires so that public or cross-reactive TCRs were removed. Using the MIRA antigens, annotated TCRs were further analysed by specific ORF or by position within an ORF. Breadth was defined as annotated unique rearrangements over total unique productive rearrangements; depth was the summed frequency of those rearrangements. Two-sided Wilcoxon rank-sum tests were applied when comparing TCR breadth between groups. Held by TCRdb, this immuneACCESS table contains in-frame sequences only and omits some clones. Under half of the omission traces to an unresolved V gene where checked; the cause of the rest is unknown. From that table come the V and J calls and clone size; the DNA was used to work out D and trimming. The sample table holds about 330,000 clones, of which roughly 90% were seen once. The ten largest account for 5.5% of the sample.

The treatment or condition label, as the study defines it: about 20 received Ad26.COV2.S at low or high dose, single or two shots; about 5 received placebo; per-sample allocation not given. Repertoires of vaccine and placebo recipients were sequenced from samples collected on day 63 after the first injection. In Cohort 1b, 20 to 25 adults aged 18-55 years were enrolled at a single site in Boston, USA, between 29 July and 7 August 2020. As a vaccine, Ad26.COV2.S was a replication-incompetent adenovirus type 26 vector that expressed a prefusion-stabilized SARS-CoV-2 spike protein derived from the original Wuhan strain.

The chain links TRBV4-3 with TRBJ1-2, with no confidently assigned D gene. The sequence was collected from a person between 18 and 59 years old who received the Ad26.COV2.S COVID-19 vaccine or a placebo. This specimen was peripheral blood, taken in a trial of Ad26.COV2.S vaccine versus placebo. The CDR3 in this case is CASSQDGLANYGYTF. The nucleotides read TGCGCCAGCAGCCAAGATGGACTAGCTAACTATGGCTACACCTTC.